This entry features one TCR beta chain sequence. Method: immunoSEQ multiplex PCR; TCRdb's copy keeps in-frame clones and lacks some. The repertoire includes around 140,000 clones, around 94% of them detected once, and roughly 13% sits in the top ten. The data belong to a study of control samples from healthy donors and cancer patients. The CDR3 is 13 residues long. The germline gives CDR1 LGHNT, CDR2 FRNRAP. The germline V and J ends were trimmed by 3 bases and 6 bases, with 8 bases remaining between them. The clonotype was recovered from a man aged 35-49 years in good health. The genes are TRBV12-5 and TRBJ2-2; D not resolved. The sequencing sample was made of blood. CDR3 protein: CASGLEWAGELFF. The CDR3 nucleotides read TGTGCTAGTGGTTTAGAGTGGGCCGGGGAGCTGTTTTTT.